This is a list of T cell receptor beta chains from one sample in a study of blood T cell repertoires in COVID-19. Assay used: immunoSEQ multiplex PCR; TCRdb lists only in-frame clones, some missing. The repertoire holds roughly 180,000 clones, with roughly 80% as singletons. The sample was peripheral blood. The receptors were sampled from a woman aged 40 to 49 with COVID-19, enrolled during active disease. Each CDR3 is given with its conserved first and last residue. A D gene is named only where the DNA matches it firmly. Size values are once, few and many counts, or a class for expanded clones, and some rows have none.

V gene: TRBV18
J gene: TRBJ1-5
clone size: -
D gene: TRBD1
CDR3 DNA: TGTGCCAGCTCGTGGACAGGGGCGAATCAGCCCCAGCATTTT
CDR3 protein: CASSWTGANQPQHF

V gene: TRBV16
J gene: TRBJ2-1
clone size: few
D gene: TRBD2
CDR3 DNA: TGTGCCAGCAGCCAAGGGGGACTAGCGGGACGGGATGAGCAGTTCTTC
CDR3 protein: CASSQGGLAGRDEQFF

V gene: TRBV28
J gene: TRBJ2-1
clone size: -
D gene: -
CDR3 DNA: TGTGCCAGCAGGCCGGACAGAACTGACAATGAGCAGTTCTTC
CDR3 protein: CASRPDRTDNEQFF

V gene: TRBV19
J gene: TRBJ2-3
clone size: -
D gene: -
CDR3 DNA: TGTGCCAGTAGTATCGTAGGAGCGCAGTATTTT
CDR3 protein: CASSIVGAQYF

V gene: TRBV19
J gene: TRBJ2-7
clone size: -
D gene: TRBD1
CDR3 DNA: TGTGCCAGTACTCCGACAGGGGCACACGAGCAGTACTTC
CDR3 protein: CASTPTGAHEQYF

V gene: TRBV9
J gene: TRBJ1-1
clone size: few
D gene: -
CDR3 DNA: TGTGCCAGCAGCGTAGCCCCCGGTGGGGAGGTGGGCACTGAAGCTTTCTTT
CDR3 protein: CASSVAPGGEVGTEAFF

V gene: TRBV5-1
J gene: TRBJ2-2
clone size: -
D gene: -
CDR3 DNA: TGCGCCAGCAGCCTTCAGGGCCCCGGGGAGCTGTTTTTT
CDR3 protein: CASSLQGPGELFF

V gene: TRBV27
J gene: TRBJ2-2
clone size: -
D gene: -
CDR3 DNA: TGTGCCAGCAGTTTCCTTATGAACACCGGGGAGCTGTTTTTT
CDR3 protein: CASSFLMNTGELFF

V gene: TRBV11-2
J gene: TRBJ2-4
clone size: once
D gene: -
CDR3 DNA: TGTGCCAGCAGCTCCCAGACCGGCCTCTCGGGGATTCAGTACTTC
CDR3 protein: CASSSQTGLSGIQYF

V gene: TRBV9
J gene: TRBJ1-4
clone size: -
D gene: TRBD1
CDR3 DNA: TGTGCCAGCAGCGTAGGCGGACAGGGCGGTATTGAAAAACTGTTTTTT
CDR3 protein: CASSVGGQGGIEKLFF

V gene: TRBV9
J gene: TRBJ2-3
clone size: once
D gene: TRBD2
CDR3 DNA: TGTGCCAGCAGCGTTAGCGGGGGGGCCGGCACAGATACGCAGTATTTT
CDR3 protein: CASSVSGGAGTDTQYF

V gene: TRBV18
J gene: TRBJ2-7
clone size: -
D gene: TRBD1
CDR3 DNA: TGTGCCAGCTCACCCAACCTAGTACAGGGGCCCTACGAGCAGTACTTC
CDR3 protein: CASSPNLVQGPYEQYF

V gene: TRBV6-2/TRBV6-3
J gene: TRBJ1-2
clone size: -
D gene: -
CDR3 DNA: TGTGCCAGCAGTTCCCCGACTGGGCGGGTCACCTATGGCTACACCTTC
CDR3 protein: CASSSPTGRVTYGYTF

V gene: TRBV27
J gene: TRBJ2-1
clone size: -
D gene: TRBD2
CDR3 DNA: TGTGCCAGCAGCCTCTTGTCAGCGGGAGCAGTCAATGAGCAGTTCTTC
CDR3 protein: CASSLLSAGAVNEQFF

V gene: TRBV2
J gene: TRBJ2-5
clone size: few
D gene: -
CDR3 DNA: TGTGCCAGCAGTGAACATGCAGGTGAAGAGACCCAGTACTTC
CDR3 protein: CASSEHAGEETQYF

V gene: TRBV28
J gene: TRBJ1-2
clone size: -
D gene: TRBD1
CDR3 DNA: TGTGCCAGCAGTTCCCGGGACAGATACTATGGCTACACCTTC
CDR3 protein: CASSSRDRYYGYTF

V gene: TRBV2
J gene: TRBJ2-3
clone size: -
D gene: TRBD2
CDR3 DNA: TGTGCCAGCAGTGCGGGGGGGGCGAGCACAGATACGCAGTATTTT
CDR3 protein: CASSAGGASTDTQYF

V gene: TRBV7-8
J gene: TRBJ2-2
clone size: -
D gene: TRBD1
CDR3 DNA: TGTGCCAGCAGCTCAGGACAGGGGGCGGGCACCGGGGAGCTGTTTTTT
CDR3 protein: CASSSGQGAGTGELFF

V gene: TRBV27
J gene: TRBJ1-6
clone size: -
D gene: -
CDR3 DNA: TGTGCCAGCAGTTTTCGAGGTTCTGTTAATTCACCCCTCCACTTT
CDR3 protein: CASSFRGSVNSPLHF

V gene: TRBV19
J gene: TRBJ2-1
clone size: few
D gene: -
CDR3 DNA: TGTGCCAGTAGTATCCTAGCGTCTGAGCAGTTCTTC
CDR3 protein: CASSILASEQFF

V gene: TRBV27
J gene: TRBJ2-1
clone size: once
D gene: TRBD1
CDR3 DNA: TGTGCCAGCAGTTCGTACACGGGACAGACTTACAATGAGCAGTTCTTC
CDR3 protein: CASSSYTGQTYNEQFF

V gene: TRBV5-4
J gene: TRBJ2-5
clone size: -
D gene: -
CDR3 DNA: TGTGCCAGCAGCCAGGGACTCCTACTCGAGACCCAGTACTTC
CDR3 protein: CASSQGLLLETQYF

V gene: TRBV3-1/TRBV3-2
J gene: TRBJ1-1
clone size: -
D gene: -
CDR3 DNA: TGTGCCAGCAGCCCCCATGGTTCCGGGAACACTGAAGCTTTCTTT
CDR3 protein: CASSPHGSGNTEAFF

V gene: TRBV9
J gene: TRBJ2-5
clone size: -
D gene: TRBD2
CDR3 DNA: TGTGCCAGCAGCGTAGTCGCTAGCGGCCAAGAGACCCAGTACTTC
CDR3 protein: CASSVVASGQETQYF

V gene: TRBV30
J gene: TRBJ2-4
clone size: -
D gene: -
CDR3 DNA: TGTGCCTGGAGGGGGACAAGCGGAACCATTCAGTACTTC
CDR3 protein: CAWRGTSGTIQYF

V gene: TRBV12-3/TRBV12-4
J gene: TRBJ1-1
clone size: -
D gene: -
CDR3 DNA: TGTGCCAGCAGGCCCGGGGGTCACACTGAAGCTTTCTTT
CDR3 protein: CASRPGGHTEAFF

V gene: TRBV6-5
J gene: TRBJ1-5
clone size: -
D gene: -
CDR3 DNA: TGTGCCAGCGGCGCACAGGAAAATCAGCCCCAGCATTTT
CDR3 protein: CASGAQENQPQHF

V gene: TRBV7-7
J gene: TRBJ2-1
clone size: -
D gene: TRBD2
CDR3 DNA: TGTGCTAGCAGCTTAAACGCGGGGGACTACAATGAGCAGTTCTTC
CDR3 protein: CASSLNAGDYNEQFF

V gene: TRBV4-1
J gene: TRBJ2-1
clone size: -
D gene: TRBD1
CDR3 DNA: TGCGCCAGCAGCCAGACACAGGGGAACAATGAGCAGTTCTTC
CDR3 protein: CASSQTQGNNEQFF